This T cell receptor (beta chain) was identified during a study of blood T cells in healthy people across ages. Findings and caveats of the study: The unknown donor CMV status may have confounded expanded clonotype changes.

As concerns this clonotype: The antigen is undetermined. This may be a read error: a much more frequent sequence differs by one nucleotide.

A J-beta primer mix and a sample-barcoded 5' primer were used in a second PCR of roughly 7 to 12 cycles. TCRdb processed the 5' RACE reads anew with MiXCR; each CDR3 protein has one entry. Among some 1.7 million distinct CDR3 sequences listed, under 30% were seen once. V lost 3 bases and J lost 13, with 22 bases in between. CDR1 and CDR2 from the germline V gene are SGHTA and FQGNSA. CDR3 size: 15 residues. The sequenced sample was blood. This clonotype originated in a woman aged 25 to 39 in good health. This chain connects TRBV7-2 to TRBJ2-4, with D hard to call. Here the CDR3 reads CASSFRADDSLEQYF. As DNA, the CDR3 is TGTGCCAGCAGCTTTAGGGCGGACGATTCTCTGGAGCAGTACTTC.